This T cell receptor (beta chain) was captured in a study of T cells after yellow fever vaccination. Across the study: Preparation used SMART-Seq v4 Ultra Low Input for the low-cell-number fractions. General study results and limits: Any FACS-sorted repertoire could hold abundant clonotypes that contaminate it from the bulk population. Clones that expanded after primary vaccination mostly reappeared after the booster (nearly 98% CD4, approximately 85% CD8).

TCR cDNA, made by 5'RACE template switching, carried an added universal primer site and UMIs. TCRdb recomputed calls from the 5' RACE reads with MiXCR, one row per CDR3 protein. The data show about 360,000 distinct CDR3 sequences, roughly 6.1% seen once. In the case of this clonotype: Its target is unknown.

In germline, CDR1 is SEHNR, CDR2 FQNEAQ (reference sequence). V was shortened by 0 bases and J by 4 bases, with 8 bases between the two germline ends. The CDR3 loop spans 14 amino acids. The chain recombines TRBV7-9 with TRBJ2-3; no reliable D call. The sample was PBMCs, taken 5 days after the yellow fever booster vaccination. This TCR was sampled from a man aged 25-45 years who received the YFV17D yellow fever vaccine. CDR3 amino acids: CASSLATFPDTQYF. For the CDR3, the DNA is TGTGCCAGCAGCTTAGCGACTTTCCCAGATACGCAGTATTTT.